The T cell receptor (beta chain) under discussion was sequenced for a study of T-cell reconstitution after alpha-beta-depleted transplantation in children. This clonotype has a count of ten or more. What it binds is unknown. General study points: Reports say that about two months after transplant, the alpha-beta T cells came out of several hundred graft clones that had expanded. After transplant, high TCRbeta diversity at day 60 in some patients arose from surviving recipient T cells and thymic progenitors. Newly made T cells mostly supplied T-cell counts and diversity one year after transplant.

CDR1 is MNHEY, CDR2 SMNVEV, per germline (reference sequence). Trimming removed 0 bases from V and 6 bases from J, with 15 bases in between. The CDR3 is 15 amino acids. Unique molecular identifiers were incorporated when the TCRbeta library was constructed. MiXCR, run by TCRdb on the PCR reads, gives a single entry per CDR3 protein. The profile shows roughly 300,000 distinct CDR3 sequences, around a tenth of them singletons. The V call is TRBV27, the J call TRBJ2-7; a weak D match, TRBD1 (6 bases). The sample in question was peripheral blood, obtained 180 days after TCRalphabeta/CD19-depleted stem cell transplant. The sequence derives from a male patient between 2 and 15 years old who had a stem cell transplant for chronic granulomatous disease, so the T cells may come from the graft donor. In DNA form, the CDR3 reads TGTGCCAGCAGTTTATCAGGAACAGGGATGACCGAGCAGTACTTC. Translated, it gives CASSLSGTGMTEQYF.